This record concerns one T cell receptor (beta chain) sequence. This sample stems from a study of blood T cell repertoires in COVID-19. The repertoire was sequenced with immunoSEQ multiplex PCR; TCRdb's copy has only in-frame clones and lacks some. The sample holds about 38,000 clones, 88% seen once. The germline CDR1 and CDR2 sequences are MDHEN and SYDVKM. The germline V and J ends were trimmed by 8 bases and 4 bases, with 18 bases remaining between them. This CDR3 region has 14 residues. Sequencing input: peripheral blood. The sequence came from a man aged 65-85 years with active COVID-19. This chain links TRBV28 with TRBJ2-7; a weak D match, TRBD1 (6 bases). CDR3 sequence: CASGLQGYPYEQYF. The CDR3, as DNA: TGTGCCAGCGGATTACAGGGTTATCCATACGAGCAGTACTTC.